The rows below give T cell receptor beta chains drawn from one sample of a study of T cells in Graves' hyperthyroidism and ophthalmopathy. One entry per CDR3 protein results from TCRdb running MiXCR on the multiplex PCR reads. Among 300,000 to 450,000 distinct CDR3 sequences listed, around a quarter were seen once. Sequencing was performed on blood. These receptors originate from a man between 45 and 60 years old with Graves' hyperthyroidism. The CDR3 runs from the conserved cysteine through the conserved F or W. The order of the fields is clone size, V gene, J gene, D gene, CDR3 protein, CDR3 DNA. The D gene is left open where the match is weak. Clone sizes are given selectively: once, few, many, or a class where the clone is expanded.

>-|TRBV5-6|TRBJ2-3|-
CASSFYMTMGPRDTQYF
TGTGCCAGCAGCTTTTATATGACGATGGGGCCAAGAGATACGCAGTATTTT
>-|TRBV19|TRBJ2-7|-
CASSIGPLPYEQYF
TGTGCCAGTAGTATAGGCCCCCTCCCCTACGAGCAGTACTTC
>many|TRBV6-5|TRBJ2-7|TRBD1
CASSSRDREYEQYF
TGTGCCAGCAGTTCCCGGGACAGGGAATACGAGCAGTACTTC
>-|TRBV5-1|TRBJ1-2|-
CASSLQGTHGYTF
TGCGCCAGCAGCCTACAGGGAACGCATGGCTACACCTTC
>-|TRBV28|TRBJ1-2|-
CASSGTFYGYTF
TGTGCCAGCAGTGGGACCTTCTATGGCTACACCTTC
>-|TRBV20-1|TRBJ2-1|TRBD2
CSAMTGTSGYNEQFF
TGCAGTGCAATGACCGGGACTAGCGGTTACAATGAGCAGTTCTTC
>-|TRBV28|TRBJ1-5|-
CASTWSSNQPQHF
TGTGCCAGCACGTGGAGTAGCAATCAGCCCCAGCATTTT
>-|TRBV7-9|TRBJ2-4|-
CASSHPTEPKNIQYF
TGTGCCAGCAGCCACCCAACAGAACCCAAAAACATTCAGTACTTC
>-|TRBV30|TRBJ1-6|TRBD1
CACRTGPYSPLHF
TGTGCCTGCCGGACAGGTCCTTATTCACCCCTCCACTTT
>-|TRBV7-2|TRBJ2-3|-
CASSPGTFTDTQYF
TGTGCCAGCAGCCCCGGGACTTTTACAGATACGCAGTATTTT
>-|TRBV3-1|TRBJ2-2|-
CASSQETLELANTGELFF
TGTGCCAGCAGCCAAGAAACACTCGAACTCGCGAACACCGGGGAGCTGTTTTTT
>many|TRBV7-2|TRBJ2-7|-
CASGPRGGSYEQYF
TGTGCCAGCGGACCCAGGGGGGGATCCTACGAGCAGTACTTC
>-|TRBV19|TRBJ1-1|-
CASSIAYRENTEAFF
TGTGCCAGTAGTATAGCCTACAGGGAGAACACTGAAGCTTTCTTT
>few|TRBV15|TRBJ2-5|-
CATSREGPQETQYF
TGTGCCACCAGCAGAGAAGGACCGCAAGAGACCCAGTACTTC
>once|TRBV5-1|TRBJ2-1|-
CASSPGQGTSPFF
TGCGCCAGCAGCCCCGGACAGGGGACTAGCCCGTTCTTC
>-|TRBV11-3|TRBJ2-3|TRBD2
CASSLDLAESTDTQYF
TGTGCCAGCAGCTTAGATCTAGCGGAGAGCACAGATACGCAGTATTTT
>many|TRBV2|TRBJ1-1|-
CASGGNSRNTEAFF
TGTGCCAGCGGAGGTAACTCAAGGAACACTGAAGCTTTCTTT
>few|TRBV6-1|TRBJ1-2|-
CASSEGGRGYTF
TGTGCCAGCAGTGAAGGTGGGAGGGGCTACACCTTC
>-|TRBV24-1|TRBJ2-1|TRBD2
CATSDSGLAWRGEQFF
TGTGCCACCAGTGATTCGGGACTAGCGTGGAGAGGTGAGCAGTTCTTC
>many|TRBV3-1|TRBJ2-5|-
CASSQDDETQYF
TGTGCCAGCAGCCAAGATGACGAGACCCAGTACTTC
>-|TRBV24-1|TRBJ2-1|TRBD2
CATSEPGLVDNEQFF
TGTGCCACCAGTGAACCGGGACTAGTGGACAATGAGCAGTTCTTC
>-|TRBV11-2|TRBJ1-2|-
CASSLPGNGGYTF
TGTGCCAGCAGCCTCCCGGGTAATGGTGGCTACACCTTC
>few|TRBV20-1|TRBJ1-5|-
CSASPDRGSSEEPQHF
TGCAGTGCTAGCCCCGATCGGGGTTCCTCGGAGGAGCCCCAGCATTTT
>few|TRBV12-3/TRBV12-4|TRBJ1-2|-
CASSQTGQNYGYTF
TGTGCCAGCAGCCAGACCGGGCAAAACTATGGCTACACCTTC
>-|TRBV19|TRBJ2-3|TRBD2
CASNTGTSGSNADTQYF
TGTGCCAGTAATACCGGGACTAGCGGGAGTAATGCGGATACGCAGTATTTT
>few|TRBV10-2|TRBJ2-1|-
CASSEQLNEQFF
TGCGCCAGCAGTGAGCAGCTCAATGAGCAGTTCTTC
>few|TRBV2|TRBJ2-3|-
CASSDTRVGLDTQYF
TGTGCCAGCAGTGATACGCGGGTGGGCCTGGATACGCAGTATTTT
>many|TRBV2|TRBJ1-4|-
CASSAGRNEKLFF
TGTGCCAGCAGCGCGGGAAGAAATGAAAAACTGTTTTTT
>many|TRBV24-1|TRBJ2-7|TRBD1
CATSDHDRGPNEQYF
TGTGCCACCAGTGACCACGACAGGGGTCCAAACGAGCAGTACTTC
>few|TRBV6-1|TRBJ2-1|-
CASSEWEVREQFF
TGTGCCAGCAGTGAGTGGGAGGTGCGTGAGCAGTTCTTC
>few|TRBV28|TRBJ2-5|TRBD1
CASSLPGTEQETQYF
TGTGCCAGCAGTTTACCGGGGACAGAACAAGAGACCCAGTACTTC
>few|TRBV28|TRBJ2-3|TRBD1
CASRAGTGGLNTQYF
TGTGCCAGCAGGGCCGGGACAGGGGGCCTAAATACGCAGTATTTT
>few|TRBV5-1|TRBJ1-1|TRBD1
CASSFGTENTEAFF
TGCGCCAGCAGCTTCGGGACAGAGAACACTGAAGCTTTCTTT
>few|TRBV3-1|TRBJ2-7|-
CASSGRGRVEQYF
TGTGCCAGCAGCGGAAGAGGAAGGGTGGAGCAGTACTTC
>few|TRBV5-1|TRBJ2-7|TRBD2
CASSQGLAASSYEQYF
TGCGCCAGCAGCCAGGGACTAGCCGCTAGCTCCTACGAGCAGTACTTC
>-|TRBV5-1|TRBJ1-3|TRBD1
CASKPTWGTAGNTIYF
TGCGCCAGCAAGCCTACTTGGGGGACAGCCGGAAACACCATATATTTT
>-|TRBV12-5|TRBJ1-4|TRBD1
CASGTTGLGEKLFF
TGTGCTAGTGGAACGACAGGGTTAGGCGAAAAACTGTTTTTT
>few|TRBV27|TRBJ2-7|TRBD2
CASSLRRGSGYEQYF
TGTGCCAGCAGTTTAAGGCGCGGGAGTGGGTACGAGCAGTACTTC
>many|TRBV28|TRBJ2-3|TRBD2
CASSPGTSGGTDTQYF
TGTGCCAGCAGTCCGGGGACTAGCGGGGGCACAGATACGCAGTATTTT
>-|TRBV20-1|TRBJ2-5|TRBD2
CSAPRRGVEETQYF
TGCAGTGCTCCGAGGCGGGGGGTCGAAGAGACCCAGTACTTC
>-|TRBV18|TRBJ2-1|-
CASSPLTGYNEQFF
TGTGCCAGCTCACCACTGACCGGGTACAATGAGCAGTTCTTC
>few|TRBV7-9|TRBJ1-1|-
CASSLPGRPNTEAFF
TGTGCCAGCAGCTTACCGGGACGGCCGAACACTGAAGCTTTCTTT
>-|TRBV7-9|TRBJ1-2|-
CASSGERTESTGYGYTF
TGTGCCAGCAGCGGAGAGAGGACGGAGTCAACAGGCTATGGCTACACCTTC
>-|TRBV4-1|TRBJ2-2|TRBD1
CASSQTTGGTGELFF
TGCGCCAGCAGCCAAACAACAGGGGGCACCGGGGAGCTGTTTTTT
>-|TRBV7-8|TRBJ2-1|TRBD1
CASSLVIRGREQFF
TGTGCCAGCAGCTTAGTAATCAGGGGGCGAGAGCAGTTCTTC
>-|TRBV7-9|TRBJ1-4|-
CASRVGTTNEKLFF
TGTGCCAGCAGGGTTGGAACAACTAATGAAAAACTGTTTTTT
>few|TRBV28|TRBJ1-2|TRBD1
CASKSTGAEGYTF
TGTGCCAGCAAATCGACAGGGGCAGAGGGCTACACCTTC
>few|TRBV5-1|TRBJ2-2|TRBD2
CASNPGLHTGELFF
TGCGCCAGCAACCCGGGACTACACACCGGGGAGCTGTTTTTT
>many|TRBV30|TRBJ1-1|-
CACLGWRNTEAFF
TGTGCCTGCTTGGGGTGGAGGAACACTGAAGCTTTCTTT